This T cell receptor (beta chain) was obtained from a study of tumor and adjacent non-tumor tissue in lung cancer. Overall study: The cohort had approximately 13 adenocarcinoma, a couple of squamous cell and 1 small cell patients. Study results and caveats: Shorter survival was associated with higher TCR diversity in tumors.

TCRbeta libraries were built with three rounds of nested PCR, modified from ARM-PCR. Via MiXCR, TCRdb re-called the multiplex PCR reads, giving one row per CDR3 protein. The sample records over 60,000 distinct CDR3 sequences, 80% being singletons. Regarding this clonotype: Its antigen remains unidentified. A junction end diverges from the germline sequence, so it may reflect a read error.

CDR1 and CDR2 from the germline V gene are DFQATT and SNEGSKA (reference sequence). This CDR3 contains 15 residues. RNA was extracted from bulk tissue without any cell sorting. The sequencing sample was made of lung tumor tissue. This clonotype originated in a woman in her forties or fifties with non-small cell lung cancer. The J gene is TRBJ2-1, the V gene TRBV20-1, with TRBD1 as a possible D gene (5 bases). CDR3 amino acids: CSARIRDRGYNVQFF. The CDR3 DNA reads as TGCAGTGCTAGAATTAGAGACAGAGGTTACAATGTGCAGTTCTTC.